This passage covers 10 T cell receptor beta chains from one sample sequenced in a study of OX40 agonist ivuxolimab in advanced cancers. Sequenced by immunoSEQ multiplex PCR; TCRdb stores in-frame clones only, minus some. The data hold fewer than 35,000 clones, with roughly 80% observed a single time. The sequences come from CD4+ or CD8+ T cells sorted from blood, collected in a trial of the OX40 agonist ivuxolimab. Receptors were obtained from an adult with an advanced solid tumor such as melanoma, head and neck, liver or kidney cancer.

This chain connects TRBV19 to TRBJ2-7; D perhaps matches TRBD1 (6 bases). V gave up 5 bases and J gave up 4 bases, with 15 bases separating them. The CDR3 consists of 14 residues. Germline values: CDR1 LNHDA, CDR2 SQIVND (reference sequence). The CDR3 DNA sequence: TGTGCCAGTAGTCCAGGGGACACAGCGTACGAGCAGTACTTC. Its protein is CASSPGDTAYEQYF.

The CDR3 loop is CASRKNNYGYTF. The CDR3 nucleotides are TGTGCCAGCAGAAAGAATAACTATGGCTACACCTTC. The rearrangement uses TRBV6-6 and TRBJ1-2, with unresolved D. Trimming shortened V by 6 bases and J by 1 base, and 6 bases separated the two germline ends. The V gene's germline CDR1 is MNHNY and CDR2 SVGAGI (reference sequence). The CDR3 contains 12 residues.

The rearrangement links TRBV29-1 to TRBJ1-1, with D perhaps TRBD1 (5 bases). This CDR3 contains 10 residues. V was shortened by 7 bases and J by 8 bases, with 11 bases between the two germline ends. Germline-derived CDR1 and CDR2 are SQVTM and ANQGSEA. The CDR3 DNA sequence: TGCAGCGCTCAATGGGGCGAAGCTTTCTTT. Protein product: CSAQWGEAFF.

The chain links TRBV28 to TRBJ2-7; 8 nucleotides match TRBD1. After removal of 7 bases from V and 3 bases from J, the junction contained 8 bases not matched to a gene. Germline values: CDR1 MDHEN, CDR2 SYDVKM. CDR3 length equals 14 residues. This CDR3 reads CASTLNDRGYEQYF. DNA of the CDR3: TGTGCCAGCACCCTAAACGACAGGGGCTACGAGCAGTACTTC.

The J gene is TRBJ2-2, the V gene TRBV30, with TRBD2 matching over 7 bases. V was pared by 1 base and J by 4 bases, with 3 bases of the junction left unmatched. The CDR3 loop spans 14 amino acids. Germline V gives CDR1 GTSNPN, CDR2 SVGIG (reference sequence). The CDR3 nucleotides read TGTGCCTGGAGTGGACTAGCTCTCACCGGGGAGCTGTTTTTT. Residues: CAWSGLALTGELFF.

V is TRBV5-1 and J is TRBJ2-1; possibly TRBD2 for D (6 bases). The V end lost 1 base, the J end lost 2 bases, and 7 bases lay between the germline ends. Germline CDR1 reads SGHRS; CDR2 reads YFSETQ. This CDR3 region has 14 residues. CDR3: CASSLPGAYNEQFF. CDR3 in DNA: TGCGCCAGCAGCTTGCCGGGAGCCTACAATGAGCAGTTCTTC.

The chain is built from TRBV6-1 and TRBJ2-3; D may be TRBD2 (5 bases). V was cut by 4 bases and J by 3 bases, with 14 bases left in between. CDR1 is MNHNS and CDR2 is SASEGT in the germline V gene. The CDR3 length is 15 residues. The CDR3 nucleotides are TGTGCCAGCAGTGTGAGGGATTGGGGTACAGATACGCAGTATTTT. Protein: CASSVRDWGTDTQYF.

The chain employs TRBV7-3 and TRBJ2-7; D is unclear. V lost 1 base and J 3 bases, leaving 13 bases between the germline ends. The CDR3 runs to 15 residues. In germline, CDR1 is SGHTA, CDR2 FQGTGA. The CDR3 loop reads CASSLRGGRDYEQYF. The CDR3 bases are TGTGCCAGCAGCTTAAGAGGCGGAAGAGACTACGAGCAGTACTTC.

J is TRBJ2-3 and V is TRBV10-1; TRBD2 aligns across 9 bases. The ends lost 1 base at V and 6 bases at J; junction bases unmatched: 5. CDR1 is WNHNN and CDR2 is SYGVQD in the germline V gene (reference sequence). This CDR3 comprises 15 residues. The CDR3 here is CASSEWTSEFDTQYF. DNA of the CDR3: TGCGCCAGCAGTGAGTGGACTAGCGAGTTCGATACGCAGTATTTT.

The chain uses TRBV7-2 and TRBJ2-5; D unclear. Trimming removed 4 bases at V and 8 bases at J, with 17 bases between. This CDR3 region has 14 residues. The germline V gene has CDR1 SGHTA and CDR2 FQGNSA. CDR3 residues: CASSSSQLQTTQYF. The DNA of the CDR3 is TGTGCCAGCAGCTCCTCCCAACTCCAAACCACCCAGTACTTC.